This T cell receptor beta chain was retrieved from a study of neurological immune-mediated disorders. Each TCR transcript was tagged with a 10-nucleotide random UMI during 5'RACE. TCRdb reprocessed the 5' RACE reads with MiXCR, giving one entry per CDR3 protein. The repertoire holds about 95,000 distinct CDR3 sequences, with 3% to 4% as singletons. With 4 bases clipped from V and 6 bases from J, the junction kept 7 bases outside the gene matches. The length of the CDR3 is 15 residues. Germline V CDR1 and CDR2: KGHDR, SFDVKD. The sample holds many counts of this clonotype. The receptor was derived from a woman under 30 with multiple sclerosis. The sample taken for sequencing was PBMCs. The gene calls are TRBV24-1 and TRBJ2-1; 8 positions match TRBD2. The CDR3: CATSDPGLAPNEQFF. As DNA, the CDR3 is TGTGCCACCAGTGACCCCGGACTAGCTCCCAATGAGCAGTTCTTC.